The clone carrying this T cell receptor beta chain was detected a few times. Its antigen is not known. The sample belongs to a study of human T cells and chemical hapten exposure. One entry per CDR3 protein, called by TCRdb with MiXCR from the RACE reads. The sample carries approximately 80,000 distinct CDR3 sequences, about 10% recorded once. The study's findings and limits: Alopecia in the donors means their immune response may deviate from healthy people's.

Trimming took off 5 bases at V and 2 bases at J, with 7 bases between the two ends. The CDR3 contains 13 residues. Time point here: patch test 1, 2 weeks after DPC sensitization. This sample's treatment: therapeutic diphenylcyclopropenone sensitization with weekly scalp DPC. This clonotype was sampled from a woman between 50 and 59 years old with alopecia areata. Some clones in this sample may be carry-over from other donors' samples. The material was whole blood, obtained in connection with sensitization to the hapten diphenylcyclopropenone (DPC). The genes are TRBV12-3 or TRBV12-4 and TRBJ1-5, with D perhaps matching TRBD1 (5 bases). The CDR3 nucleotides are TGTGCCAGCAGTGACAGTGGCAATCAGCCCCAGCATTTT. It translates to CASSDSGNQPQHF.